Below are 5 T cell receptor beta chains sequenced from a single sample in a study of metastatic and nonmetastatic thyroid tumors. TCRdb called clones again from the PCR reads with MiXCR. The sample holds approximately 16,000 clones, roughly a third seen once. Patients underwent thyroid surgery, and none had received any treatment before it. Sequenced sample: tumor tissue. The receptors shown here come from a female donor with papillary thyroid cancer or a benign thyroid nodule (not recorded which). Some clones in this sample may be carry-over from other donors' samples.

This clone was detected only a few times. This chain joins TRBV10-3 and TRBJ1-2, with D hard to call. The CDR3 loop spans 14 amino acids. The V gene's germline CDR1 is ENHRY and CDR2 SYGVKD. V was trimmed by 0 bases and J by 2 bases, leaving 7 bases between them. CDR3 nucleotides: TGTGCCATCAGTGAGTCGATGGCGAACTATGGCTACACCTTC. Protein sequence: CAISESMANYGYTF.

The chain employs TRBV20-1 and TRBJ1-2; D might be TRBD1 (6 bases). The CDR3 length is 15 residues. Germline CDR1 is DFQATT and CDR2 is SNEGSKA (reference sequence). The V end was cut by 0 bases, the J end by 4 bases, with 15 bases between. The CDR3 sequence is CSARDLPGAVYGYTF. CDR3 DNA: TGCAGTGCTAGAGATCTTCCAGGGGCCGTCTATGGCTACACCTTC.

This clone was observed a few times. The gene calls are TRBV12-3 or TRBV12-4 and TRBJ2-5; the D is unclear. The CDR3 spans 11 residues. V lost 5 bases and J 4 bases, leaving 5 bases between the germline ends. CDR3 bases: TGTGCCAGCAGTGTCGTAGAGACCCAGTACTTC. Protein: CASSVVETQYF.

V is TRBV4-1 and J is TRBJ1-1; D remains unclear. Trimming left V 0 bases short and J 2 bases short, with 10 bases between. The V gene's germline CDR1 is MGHRA and CDR2 YSYEKL. The CDR3 covers 15 residues. CDR3 nucleotides: TGCGCCAGCAGCCAAGAAGGAACGGACAACACTGAAGCTTTCTTT. Translated, it gives CASSQEGTDNTEAFF.

This clone came up many times. A much larger clonotype is one base distant, so this may be a read error. The gene calls are TRBV6-1 and TRBJ1-5; tentative D call: TRBD1 (6 bases). Germline V gene sequence: CDR1 MNHNS, CDR2 SASEGT. The CDR3 length is 16 residues. The CDR3 sequence is CAGSRGQVNSNQPQHF. For the CDR3, the DNA is TGTGCCGGCAGCAGGGGTCAAGTCAATAGCAATCAGCCCCAGCATTTT.